The entry that follows covers one T cell receptor (beta chain) sequence. Which cohort a participant joined came from the clinical history participants gave. Cohort 3 donors counted as recovered after two negative PCRs, clearance, or resolved symptoms. The sample originates from a study of blood T cell repertoires in COVID-19. Study in general: PBMCs, B-cell-depleted T cells, or T cells were the source of the cDNA or gDNA that made up the material.

Original processing methods: Amplification of reference gene primers was used by the study to estimate nucleated cell counts. Sequencing used immunoSEQ multiplex PCR; TCRdb keeps in-frame clones, though not all of them. The V and J calls and clone size were taken over from that table, and D and trimming were inferred from the DNA. The repertoire holds approximately 230,000 clones, with under 90% as singletons. Germline lookup yields CDR1 MNHEY and CDR2 SVGAGI. The CDR3 has 14 amino acids. J was trimmed by 0 bases and V by 8 bases; bases with no gene match: 6. This TCR was sampled from a man aged 35-49 years who had recovered from COVID-19. This chain joins TRBV6-5 and TRBJ1-1, with 7 bases matching TRBD1. The sample consisted of PBMCs or T cells enriched from blood (not recorded which). For the CDR3, the DNA is TGTGCCAGCGGGATGGGGACAGTGAACACTGAAGCTTTCTTT. Translating gives CASGMGTVNTEAFF.